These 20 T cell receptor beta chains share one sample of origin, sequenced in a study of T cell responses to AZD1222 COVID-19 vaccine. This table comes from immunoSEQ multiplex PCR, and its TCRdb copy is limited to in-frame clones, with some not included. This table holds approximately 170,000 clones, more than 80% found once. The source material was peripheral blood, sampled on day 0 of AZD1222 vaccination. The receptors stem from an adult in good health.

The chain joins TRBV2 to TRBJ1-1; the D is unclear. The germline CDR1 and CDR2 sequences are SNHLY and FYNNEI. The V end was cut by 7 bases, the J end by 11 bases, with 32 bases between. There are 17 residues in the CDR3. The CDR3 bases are TGTGCCAGCACTCGCGGCTTCATCAAAGACACCTCAACGGGGGCTTTCTTT. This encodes CASTRGFIKDTSTGAFF.

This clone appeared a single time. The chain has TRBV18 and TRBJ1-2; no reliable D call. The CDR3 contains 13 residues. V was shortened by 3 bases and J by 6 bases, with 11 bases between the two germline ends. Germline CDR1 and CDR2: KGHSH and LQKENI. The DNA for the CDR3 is TGTGCCAGCTCACCGCAACCTCAGGATGGCTACACCTTC. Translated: CASSPQPQDGYTF.

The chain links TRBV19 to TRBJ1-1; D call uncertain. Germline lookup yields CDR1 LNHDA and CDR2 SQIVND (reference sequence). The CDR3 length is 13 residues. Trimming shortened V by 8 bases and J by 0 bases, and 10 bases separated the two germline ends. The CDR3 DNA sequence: TGTGCCAGTGGCCCTTCAGTGAACACTGAAGCTTTCTTT. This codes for CASGPSVNTEAFF. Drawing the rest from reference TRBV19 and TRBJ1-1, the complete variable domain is DGGITQSPKYLFRKEGQNVTLSCEQNLNHDAMYWYRQDPGQGLRLIYYSQIVNDFQKGDIAEGYSVSREKKESFPLTVTSAQKNPTAFYLCASGPSVNTEAFFGQGTRLTVV.

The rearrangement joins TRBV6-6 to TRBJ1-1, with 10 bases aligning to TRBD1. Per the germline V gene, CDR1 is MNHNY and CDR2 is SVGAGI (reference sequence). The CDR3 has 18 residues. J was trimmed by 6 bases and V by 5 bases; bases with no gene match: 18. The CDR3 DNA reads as TGTGCCAGCAGTCCCTTTCCCCGGACAGGGGGAGATACCGCTGAAGCTTTCTTT. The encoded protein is CASSPFPRTGGDTAEAFF.

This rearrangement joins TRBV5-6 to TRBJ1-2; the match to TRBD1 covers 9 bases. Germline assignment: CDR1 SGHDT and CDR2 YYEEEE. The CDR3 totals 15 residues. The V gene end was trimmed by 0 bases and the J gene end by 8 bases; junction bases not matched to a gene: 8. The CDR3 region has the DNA TGTGCCAGCAGCTTGGCCCGGGACAGGGAGGACGGCTACACCTTC. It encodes CASSLARDREDGYTF.

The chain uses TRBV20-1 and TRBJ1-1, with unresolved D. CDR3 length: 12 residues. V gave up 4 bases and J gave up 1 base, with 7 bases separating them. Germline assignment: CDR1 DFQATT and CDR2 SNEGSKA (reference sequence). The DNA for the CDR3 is TGCAGTGCTAATGACCAGAACACTGAAGCTTTCTTT. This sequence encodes CSANDQNTEAFF.

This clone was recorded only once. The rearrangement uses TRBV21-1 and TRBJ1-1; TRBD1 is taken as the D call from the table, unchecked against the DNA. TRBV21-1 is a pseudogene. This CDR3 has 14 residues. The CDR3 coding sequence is TGTGCCAGCAGCATAGGACAGGGTTGGACTGAAGCTTTCTTT. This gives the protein CASSIGQGWTEAFF.

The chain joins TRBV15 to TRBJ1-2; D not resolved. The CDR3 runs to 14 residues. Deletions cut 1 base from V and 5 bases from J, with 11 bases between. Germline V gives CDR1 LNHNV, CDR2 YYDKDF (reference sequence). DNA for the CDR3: TGTGCCACCAGCAGAGGTCGGACGGGATATGGCTACACCTTC. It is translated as CATSRGRTGYGYTF.

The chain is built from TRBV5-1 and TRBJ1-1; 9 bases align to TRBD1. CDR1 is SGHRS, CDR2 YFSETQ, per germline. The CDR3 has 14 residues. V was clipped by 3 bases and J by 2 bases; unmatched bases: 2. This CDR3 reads CASSWTGDNTEAFF. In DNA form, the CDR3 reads TGCGCCAGCAGCTGGACAGGGGACAACACTGAAGCTTTCTTT.

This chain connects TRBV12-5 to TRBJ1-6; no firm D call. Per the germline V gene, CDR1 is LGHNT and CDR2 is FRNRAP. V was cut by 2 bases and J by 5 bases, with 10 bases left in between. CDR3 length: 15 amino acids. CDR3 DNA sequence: TGTGCTAGTGGTTTGTTGGGCCGTGATAATTCACCCCTCCACTTT. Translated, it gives CASGLLGRDNSPLHF.

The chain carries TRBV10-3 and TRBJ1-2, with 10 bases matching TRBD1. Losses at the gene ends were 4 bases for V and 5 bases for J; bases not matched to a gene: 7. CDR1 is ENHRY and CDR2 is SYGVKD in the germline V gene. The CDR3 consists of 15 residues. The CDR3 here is CAISATGGAWYGYTF. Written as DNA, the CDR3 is TGTGCCATCAGTGCGACAGGGGGCGCTTGGTATGGCTACACCTTC.

CDR3 residues: CASSRNYGYTF. Here the CDR3 DNA reads TGTGCCAGCAGCAGGAACTATGGCTACACCTTC. This chain joins TRBV11-2 and TRBJ1-2; D ambiguous. The CDR3 is 11 residues long. Germline CDR1 and CDR2: SGHAT and FQNNGV. Trimming took 5 bases from V and 2 from J, leaving 3 bases between them.

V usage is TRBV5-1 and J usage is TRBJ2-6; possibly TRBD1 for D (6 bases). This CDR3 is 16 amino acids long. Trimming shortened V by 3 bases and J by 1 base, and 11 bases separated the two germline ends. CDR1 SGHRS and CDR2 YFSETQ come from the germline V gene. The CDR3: CASSSLTGSGANVLTF. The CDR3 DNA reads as TGCGCCAGCAGCTCGCTCACAGGGTCTGGGGCCAACGTCCTGACTTTC.

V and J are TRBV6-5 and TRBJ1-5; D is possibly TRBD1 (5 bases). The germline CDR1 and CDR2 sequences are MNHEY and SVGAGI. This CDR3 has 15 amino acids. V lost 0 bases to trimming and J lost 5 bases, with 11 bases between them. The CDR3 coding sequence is TGTGCCAGCAGTTACTCGGGGGACGGTTATCAGCCCCAGCATTTT. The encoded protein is CASSYSGDGYQPQHF.

The CDR3 DNA is TGTGCCAGCAGCCTCGGACTAGCGGGGGCCCGCACCGGGGAGCTGTTTTTT. Its translation: CASSLGLAGARTGELFF. The rearrangement uses TRBV4-2 and TRBJ2-2; TRBD2 aligns across 13 bases. This CDR3 is 17 amino acids long. Germline lookup yields CDR1 LGHNA and CDR2 YNFKEQ. Losses at the gene ends were 4 bases for V and 4 bases for J; bases not matched to a gene: 6.

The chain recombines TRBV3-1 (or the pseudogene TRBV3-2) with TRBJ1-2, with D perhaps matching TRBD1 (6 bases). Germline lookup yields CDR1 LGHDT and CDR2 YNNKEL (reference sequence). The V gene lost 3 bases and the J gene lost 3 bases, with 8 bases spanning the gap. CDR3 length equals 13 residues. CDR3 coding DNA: TGTGCCAGCAGCCAGACAGGCGACTATGGCTACACCTTC. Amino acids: CASSQTGDYGYTF.

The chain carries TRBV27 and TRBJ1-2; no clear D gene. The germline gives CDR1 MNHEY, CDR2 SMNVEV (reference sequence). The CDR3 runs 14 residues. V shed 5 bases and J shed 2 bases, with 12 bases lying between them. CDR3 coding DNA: TGTGCCAGCAGTCGAGGGTCGGCAAACTATGGCTACACCTTC. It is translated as CASSRGSANYGYTF.

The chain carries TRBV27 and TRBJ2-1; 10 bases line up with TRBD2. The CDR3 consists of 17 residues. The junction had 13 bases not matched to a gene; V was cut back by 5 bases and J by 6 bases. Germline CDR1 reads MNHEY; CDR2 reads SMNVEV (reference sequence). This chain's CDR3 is CASSLQLLAGSSNEQFF. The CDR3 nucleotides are TGTGCCAGCAGTCTTCAATTACTAGCGGGGTCCAGCAATGAGCAGTTCTTC.

DNA of the CDR3: TGCAGTGCTAGTGGGACATACGCCTACGAGCAGTACTTC. Its protein product is CSASGTYAYEQYF. The rearrangement joins TRBV20-1 to TRBJ2-7; possibly TRBD1 for D (6 bases). V was cut by 3 bases and J by 2 bases, with 11 bases left in between. This CDR3 has 13 residues. The germline gives CDR1 DFQATT, CDR2 SNEGSKA (reference sequence).

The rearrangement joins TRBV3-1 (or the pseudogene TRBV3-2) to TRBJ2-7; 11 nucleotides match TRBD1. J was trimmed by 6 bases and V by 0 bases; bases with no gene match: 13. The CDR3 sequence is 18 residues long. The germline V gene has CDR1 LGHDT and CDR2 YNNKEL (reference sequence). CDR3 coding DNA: TGTGCCAGCAGCCAAGATCCCCTTTGGACAGGGGGCTTAGGCGAGCAGTACTTC. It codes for CASSQDPLWTGGLGEQYF.